This TCR beta chain was identified during a study of cytomegalovirus exposure and HLA in healthy donors. This clone has just a few counts. The germline V gene has CDR1 WSHSY and CDR2 SAAADI. V was pared by 2 bases and J by 5 bases, with 6 bases between. The CDR3 sequence is 12 residues long. This PCR relied on a set of 60 Vbeta primers and 13 Jbeta primers. TCRdb keeps only in-frame clones here, not all; method: immunoSEQ multiplex PCR. Of about 270,000 clones detected, roughly 70% appear once; the ten largest clones hold 2% to 2.5%. The chain is built from TRBV10-2 and TRBJ2-5, with D possibly TRBD2 on 6 matching bases. The TCR was taken from a female donor in good health and CMV-seronegative. Sequenced material: PBMCs. The CDR3 DNA is TGCGCCAGCAGTGAGGGGGGGGAGACCCAGTACTTC. Its translation: CASSEGGETQYF.